This T cell receptor beta chain originates from a study of T-cell reconstitution after alpha-beta-depleted transplantation in children. CDR3 length: 15 amino acids. The V and J ends lost 8 bases and 7 bases, in that order; junction bases with no gene match: 15. The germline V gene has CDR1 DFQATT and CDR2 SNEGSKA (reference sequence). This clonotype was counted between two and nine times. Unique molecular identifiers tagged the TCRbeta library. TCRdb re-called the PCR reads through MiXCR, storing one row per CDR3 protein. The table records approximately 350,000 distinct CDR3 sequences, about 9.4% of them present only once.

The origin of this receptor is a human donor who donated a stem cell graft to a child with acute lymphoblastic leukemia. The starting material was PBMCs from the stem cell graft donor, obtained from the stem cell graft. This sequence joins TRBV20-1 and TRBJ2-7, with 12 bases matching TRBD2. The CDR3, as DNA: TGCAGTACCGACCGACTAGCGGGAGCCCCCGGAGAGCAGTACTTC. Its translation: CSTDRLAGAPGEQYF.